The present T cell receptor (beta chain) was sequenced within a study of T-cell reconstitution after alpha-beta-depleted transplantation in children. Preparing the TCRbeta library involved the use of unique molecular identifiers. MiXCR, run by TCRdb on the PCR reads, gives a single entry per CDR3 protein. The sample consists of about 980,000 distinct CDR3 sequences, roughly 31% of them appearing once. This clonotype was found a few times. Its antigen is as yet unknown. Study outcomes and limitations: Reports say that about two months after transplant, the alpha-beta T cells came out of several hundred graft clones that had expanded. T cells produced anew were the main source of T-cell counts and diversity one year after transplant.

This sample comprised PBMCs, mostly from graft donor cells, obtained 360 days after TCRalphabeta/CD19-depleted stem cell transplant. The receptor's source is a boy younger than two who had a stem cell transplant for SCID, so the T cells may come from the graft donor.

The CDR3 region is CASSFRDSTQYF. The CDR3 nucleotides read TGTGCCAGCAGCTTTAGGGATTCTACGCAGTATTTT. V gene TRBV7-2 combines with J gene TRBJ2-3; D not certain. V lost 3 bases and J lost 8, with 9 bases in between. The CDR3 sequence is 12 residues long. The germline V gene encodes CDR1 SGHTA and CDR2 FQGNSA.